Reported below is one T cell receptor (beta chain). Its antigen remains unknown. The data stem from a study of OX40 agonist ivuxolimab in advanced cancers. Overall study: Anti-PD-1, anti-PD-L1 or anti-CTLA-4 therapy given earlier was allowed, and approximately 43% had some. Broader study findings: Certain nonresponding patients likewise had low normalized T-cell clonal expansion.

Germline V gene sequence: CDR1 SGHKS, CDR2 YYEKEE (reference sequence). V shed 3 bases, J shed 5 bases, and the junction held 12 bases outside the gene matches. This CDR3 is 17 amino acids long. Libraries were prepared by immunoSEQ multiplex PCR; TCRdb keeps only in-frame clonotypes and omits some of them. The repertoire holds some 65,000 clones, with roughly 87% as singletons. The sequences come from CD4+ or CD8+ T cells sorted from blood, collected in a trial of the OX40 agonist ivuxolimab. This chain links TRBV5-5 with TRBJ2-2, with 8 bases fitting TRBD1. This clonotype was sampled from an adult with an advanced solid tumor such as melanoma, head and neck, liver or kidney cancer. The CDR3 is CASSSDTGTGSTGELFF. The CDR3 region has the DNA TGTGCCAGCAGCTCGGATACCGGGACAGGATCTACCGGGGAGCTGTTTTTT.